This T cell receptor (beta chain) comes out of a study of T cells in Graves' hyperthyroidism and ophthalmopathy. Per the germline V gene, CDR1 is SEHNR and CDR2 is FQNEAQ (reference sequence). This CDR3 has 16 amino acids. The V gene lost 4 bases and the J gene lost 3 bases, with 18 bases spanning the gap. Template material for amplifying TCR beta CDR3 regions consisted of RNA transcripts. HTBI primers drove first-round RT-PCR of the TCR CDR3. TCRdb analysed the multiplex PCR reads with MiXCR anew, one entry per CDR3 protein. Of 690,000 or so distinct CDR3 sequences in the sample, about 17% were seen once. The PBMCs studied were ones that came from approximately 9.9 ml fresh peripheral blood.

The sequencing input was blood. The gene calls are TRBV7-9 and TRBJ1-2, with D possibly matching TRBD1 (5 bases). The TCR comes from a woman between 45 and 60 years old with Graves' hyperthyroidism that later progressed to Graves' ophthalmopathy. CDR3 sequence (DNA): TGTGCCAGCAGCTCCTCCACAATTGCGGGGCACTATGGCTACACCTTC. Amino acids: CASSSSTIAGHYGYTF.